The sequence of this T cell receptor beta chain was determined in a study of cytomegalovirus exposure and HLA in healthy donors. Use of 60 Vbeta and 13 Jbeta primers characterized the PCR. Method: immunoSEQ multiplex PCR; TCRdb's copy keeps in-frame clones and lacks some. The sample consists of some 190,000 clones, around a tenth of them appearing once. In its sample, this clone was seen a few times. Germline CDR1 SGHRS, CDR2 YFSETQ. Trimming cost V 0 bases and J 3 bases, with 12 bases left between them. This CDR3 contains 15 residues. This rearrangement joins TRBV5-1 to TRBJ1-1; D may be TRBD1 (5 bases). The sequence came from a woman in her 30s in good health and CMV-seropositive. The sample taken for sequencing was PBMCs. The CDR3: CASSLVLGGDTEAFF. The CDR3 DNA is TGCGCCAGCAGCTTGGTTCTGGGAGGGGACACTGAAGCTTTCTTT.